This TCR beta chain emerged from a study of blood T cell repertoires in COVID-19. Sequenced by immunoSEQ multiplex PCR; TCRdb stores in-frame clones only, minus some. This sample carries approximately 69,000 clones, roughly 90% of them seen once, and the ten largest clones take roughly 29%. Trimming stripped 10 bases from V and 2 bases from J, with 19 bases between. Per germline, CDR1 ENHRY and CDR2 SYGVKD. This CDR3 has 15 residues. This TCR came from a man between 45 and 60 years old with acute or convalescent COVID-19. V usage is TRBV10-3 and J usage is TRBJ2-3, with D perhaps matching TRBD1 (6 bases). Material for sequencing was peripheral blood. CDR3 region: CATHGGRTYTDTQYF. The CDR3 DNA sequence: TGTGCCACACATGGGGGCCGGACCTACACAGATACGCAGTATTTT.